The T cell receptor beta chain under discussion was sequenced for a study of early T cells in non-severe SARS-CoV-2 infection. TCRdb reprocessed the 5' RACE reads with MiXCR, giving one entry per CDR3 protein. This repertoire shows 35,000 to 55,000 distinct CDR3 sequences, 23% found once; its top ten account for roughly 4.6%. Germline V gene sequence: CDR1 SGHAT, CDR2 FQNNGV. V was cut by 5 bases and J by 5 bases, with 1 base left in between. This CDR3 has 10 amino acids. This clonotype was detected only a few times. The source is an adult who was a healthcare worker with PCR-confirmed SARS-CoV-2 infection or an uninfected control (not recorded which). This chain uses TRBV11-2 with TRBJ2-1; D call uncertain. This specimen was whole blood, taken at baseline. This chain's CDR3 is CASSHNEQFF. In nucleotides, the CDR3 is TGTGCCAGCAGCCACAATGAGCAGTTCTTC.